Listed below are T cell receptor beta chains from one sample, sequenced in a study of PD-1 blockade in classical Hodgkin lymphoma. Here immunoSEQ multiplex PCR was the method, and the copy in TCRdb shows in-frame clones only, minus some. Of roughly 23,000 clones in the sample, roughly 70% were seen once. The material was peripheral blood mononuclear cells (PBMCs), obtained at baseline. Source of these receptors: a human donor with classical Hodgkin lymphoma. Both conserved end residues are part of each CDR3. A D gene is named only where the DNA matches it firmly. Size tells how often a clone was seen (once, few, many) or the class of an expanded clone, and some rows leave it out.

j_call: TRBJ1-5; clone_size: -; v_call: TRBV19; d_call: TRBD1; cdr3_nt: TGTGCCAGTAGTATCAACAGGGGAGGAGGTAATCAGCCCCAGCATTTT; cdr3_aa: CASSINRGGGNQPQHF
j_call: TRBJ1-6; clone_size: once; v_call: TRBV6-6; d_call: -; cdr3_nt: TGTGCCAGCAGCGATACTAGAACTTATAATTCACCCCTCCACTTT; cdr3_aa: CASSDTRTYNSPLHF
j_call: TRBJ1-1; clone_size: -; v_call: TRBV6-5; d_call: -; cdr3_nt: TGTGCCAGCAGTTACTCGGGAGGGGGCACTGAAGCTTTCTTT; cdr3_aa: CASSYSGGGTEAFF
j_call: TRBJ2-1; clone_size: few; v_call: TRBV11-2; d_call: -; cdr3_nt: TGTGCCAGCAGCTTAGTTCCTGACTATTCAAGCAATGAGCAGTTCTTC; cdr3_aa: CASSLVPDYSSNEQFF
j_call: TRBJ2-3; clone_size: -; v_call: TRBV7-9; d_call: -; cdr3_nt: TGTGCCAGCAGCTCGGTGGCAGATACGCAGTATTTT; cdr3_aa: CASSSVADTQYF
j_call: TRBJ1-6; clone_size: -; v_call: TRBV6-5; d_call: -; cdr3_nt: TGTGCCAGCAGTTACCTACAGGGAGGAAATTCACCCCTCCACTTT; cdr3_aa: CASSYLQGGNSPLHF
j_call: TRBJ1-3; clone_size: -; v_call: TRBV28; d_call: TRBD1; cdr3_nt: TGTGCCAGCAGAACCTTCGGGACAGGGGCTGGAAACACCATATATTTT; cdr3_aa: CASRTFGTGAGNTIYF
j_call: TRBJ2-5; clone_size: -; v_call: TRBV27; d_call: TRBD2; cdr3_nt: TGTGCCAGCAGTCCGTTTAAATCCCTAGCGGGAGTACGAGAGACCCAGTACTTC; cdr3_aa: CASSPFKSLAGVRETQYF
j_call: TRBJ2-2; clone_size: -; v_call: TRBV4-3; d_call: -; cdr3_nt: TGCGCCAGCAGCCAAGGGTCTAACGCGAACACCGGGGAGCTGTTTTTT; cdr3_aa: CASSQGSNANTGELFF
j_call: TRBJ2-7; clone_size: once; v_call: TRBV27; d_call: TRBD1; cdr3_nt: TGTGCCAGCAGAGGACAGGCCTACGAGCAGTACTTC; cdr3_aa: CASRGQAYEQYF
j_call: TRBJ1-1; clone_size: -; v_call: TRBV10-2; d_call: -; cdr3_nt: TGCGCCAGCGGCGCCGACGCTCCGAACACTGAAGCTTTCTTT; cdr3_aa: CASGADAPNTEAFF
j_call: TRBJ2-5; clone_size: -; v_call: TRBV4-3; d_call: -; cdr3_nt: TGCGCCAGCAGCGGAGCTGGACAAGGGAACCAAGAGACCCAGTACTTC; cdr3_aa: CASSGAGQGNQETQYF
j_call: TRBJ1-5; clone_size: -; v_call: TRBV5-1; d_call: TRBD1; cdr3_nt: TGCGCCAGCAGCTTGGGGCCCAGGGGGAAGGACGATCAGCCCCAGCATTTT; cdr3_aa: CASSLGPRGKDDQPQHF
j_call: TRBJ1-5; clone_size: -; v_call: TRBV18; d_call: TRBD1; cdr3_nt: TGTGCCAGCTCACACAATTCCGGGACAGGGAGACAGCCCCAGCATTTT; cdr3_aa: CASSHNSGTGRQPQHF
j_call: TRBJ1-2; clone_size: -; v_call: TRBV5-6; d_call: -; cdr3_nt: TGTGCCAGCAGCTTGGGGCAGGTTATAGCTAACTATGGCTACACCTTC; cdr3_aa: CASSLGQVIANYGYTF
j_call: TRBJ2-7; clone_size: -; v_call: TRBV4-2; d_call: -; cdr3_nt: TGTGCCAGCAGCCAAAGTCCTGGAGGCTACGAGCAGTACTTC; cdr3_aa: CASSQSPGGYEQYF
j_call: TRBJ1-2; clone_size: few; v_call: TRBV6-5; d_call: -; cdr3_nt: TGTGCCAGCAGTTACTCCGGCGGACTCTCTATCTCTGGCTACACCTTC; cdr3_aa: CASSYSGGLSISGYTF
j_call: TRBJ2-5; clone_size: -; v_call: TRBV7-2; d_call: -; cdr3_nt: TGTGCCAGCAACCCTCGGGGGAGTCGAGAGACCCAGTACTTC; cdr3_aa: CASNPRGSRETQYF
j_call: TRBJ2-3; clone_size: -; v_call: TRBV6-4; d_call: -; cdr3_nt: TGTGCCAGCAGTGCCGGGGGACGAACCTTAGATACGCAGTATTTT; cdr3_aa: CASSAGGRTLDTQYF
j_call: TRBJ2-1; clone_size: once; v_call: TRBV7-5; d_call: -; cdr3_nt: TGTGCCAGAAGCTTGGGACCGAGTGGACTAGCGGGAGAAGGGACCTACAATGAGCAGTTCTTC; cdr3_aa: CARSLGPSGLAGEGTYNEQFF
j_call: TRBJ1-2; clone_size: few; v_call: TRBV29-1; d_call: TRBD1; cdr3_nt: TGCAGCGTGTGGGGGGGGACAGGGTTCTATGGCTACACCTTC; cdr3_aa: CSVWGGTGFYGYTF
j_call: TRBJ2-1; clone_size: -; v_call: TRBV18; d_call: -; cdr3_nt: TGTGCCAGCTCACTACCCGGTGAGCAGTTCTTC; cdr3_aa: CASSLPGEQFF
j_call: TRBJ2-3; clone_size: once; v_call: TRBV19; d_call: -; cdr3_nt: TGTGCCAGTAGTATGAACGGGTTAAACCCCACAGATACGCAGTATTTT; cdr3_aa: CASSMNGLNPTDTQYF
j_call: TRBJ2-7; clone_size: -; v_call: TRBV5-1; d_call: TRBD2; cdr3_nt: TGCGCCAGCAGCACGGGACTAGCGGGCTCCTACGAGCAGTACTTC; cdr3_aa: CASSTGLAGSYEQYF
j_call: TRBJ1-3; clone_size: once; v_call: TRBV18; d_call: -; cdr3_nt: TGTGCCAGCTCACCGTGGTTTCCCGGAACTGCAAGCTCTGGAAACACCATATATTTT; cdr3_aa: CASSPWFPGTASSGNTIYF
j_call: TRBJ1-4; clone_size: -; v_call: TRBV18; d_call: TRBD1; cdr3_nt: TGTGCCAGCTCACCGGACAGGGAACTGTTTTTT; cdr3_aa: CASSPDRELFF